This TCR beta chain comes out of a study of a mutant IDH1 vaccine in newly diagnosed glioma. Across the whole study: The start of vaccination came 4-6 weeks after radiotherapy alone, or with temozolomide cycles. Patients previously underwent radiotherapy, temozolomide, or both, and most underwent both.

Time point indicated: week 35, safety follow-up. Every vaccination contained 300 ug of the mutant IDH1 20-mer peptide and was paired with topical imiquimod. Patients had eight vaccinations, in weeks 1, 3, 5, 7, 11, 15, 19 and 23. The germline V gene encodes CDR1 LGHNA and CDR2 YSLEER. This CDR3 is 13 amino acids long. V lost 3 bases to trimming and J lost 6 bases, with 12 bases between them. Clones were read by immunoSEQ multiplex PCR, and TCRdb kept only the in-frame ones, dropping some. The sample yields about 54,000 clones, around 84% seen once. On this clone: Its antigen is still unknown.

The TCR was taken from a woman in her late teens or twenties with glioma. This specimen consisted of PBMCs, obtained from a glioma patient whose treatment included an IDH1 peptide vaccine. The chain combines TRBV4-3 with TRBJ2-7; no clear D gene. The CDR3 reads CASSQVLVGEQYF. The CDR3, as DNA: TGCGCCAGCAGCCAGGTCTTGGTTGGCGAGCAGTACTTC.